Described below is a single T cell receptor beta chain sequence and its context. The data stem from a study of blood T cell repertoires in COVID-19. About the study: From the United States, Italy and Spain came samples of acute and convalescent COVID-19. Nucleic acid was either cDNA or gDNA, and it came from T cells, B-cell-depleted T cells, or PBMCs.

CDR1 is SGDLS and CDR2 is YYNGEE in the germline V gene. The CDR3 sequence is 16 residues long. V lost 1 base and J lost 5; bases outside the gene matches: 6. In the original workflow: It was from reference gene primer amplification that nucleated cell counts were estimated. Some clones are missing from TCRdb's copy, which holds only in-frame ones; the method was immunoSEQ multiplex PCR. That table is the source of V, J and clone size, and D and trimming were worked out from the DNA. The sample holds about 150,000 clones, over 75% seen once. The chain uses TRBV9 and TRBJ2-5, with 12 nucleotides matching TRBD2. The receptor's source is a woman between 50 and 59 years old with acute or convalescent COVID-19. Sequencing input: peripheral blood. CDR3 nucleotides: TGTGCCAGCAGCGTAACCACTAGCGGGGGGTTTGAGACCCAGTACTTC. This sequence encodes CASSVTTSGGFETQYF.